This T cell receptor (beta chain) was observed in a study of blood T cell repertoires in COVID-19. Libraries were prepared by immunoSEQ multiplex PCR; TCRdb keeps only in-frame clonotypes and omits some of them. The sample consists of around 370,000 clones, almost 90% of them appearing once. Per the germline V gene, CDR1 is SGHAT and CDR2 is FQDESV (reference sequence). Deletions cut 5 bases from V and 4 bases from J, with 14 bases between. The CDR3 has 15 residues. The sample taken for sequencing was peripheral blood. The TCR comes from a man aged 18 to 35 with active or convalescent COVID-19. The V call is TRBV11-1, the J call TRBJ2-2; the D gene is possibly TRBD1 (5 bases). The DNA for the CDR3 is TGTGCCAGCAGCCCCAGGGAATATGGCACCGGGGAGCTGTTTTTT. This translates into CASSPREYGTGELFF.